The subject of this entry is one T cell receptor (beta chain). Mismatch with germline at one junction end may stem from a read error. The data were obtained in a study of T cell changes during pregnancy in multiple sclerosis. Clones were read by immunoSEQ multiplex PCR, and TCRdb kept only the in-frame ones, dropping some. The table has 60,000 or so clones, just over 90% seen once; the top ten hold approximately 0.34%. Germline loops: CDR1 SSHAT, CDR2 FNYEAQ (reference sequence). CDR3 length: 15 residues. The sequence was collected from a female donor with multiple sclerosis, enrolled in a pregnancy study. Sequencing was performed on CD4+ T cells from peripheral blood mononuclear cells, taken before pregnancy. The chain combines TRBV7-7 with TRBJ2-1, with D maybe TRBD2 (5 bases). Here the CDR3 DNA reads TGTGCTAGCAGCCACAAGTCGGGATCCTACAATGAGCAGTTCTTC. Protein: CASSHKSGSYNEQFF.